The rows below give T cell receptor beta chains drawn from one sample of a study of blood T cell repertoires in COVID-19. Clones were sequenced by immunoSEQ multiplex PCR, and TCRdb holds only the in-frame ones, with some missing. This sample has 16,000 or so clones; around nine tenths occur once, and the top ten carry over 10%. Sequencing was performed on peripheral blood. Receptors originate from a human donor in a cohort sampled during active COVID-19. The CDR3 runs from the conserved cysteine through the conserved F or W. The order of the fields is CDR3 protein, CDR3 DNA, clone size, V gene, D gene, J gene. A D gene is named only where the DNA matches it firmly. Clone size appears in some rows only: once, few, many, or a class for an expanded clone.

CASSFPVGSGGATNEQFF | TGTGCCAGCAGTTTCCCCGTTGGTAGCGGGGGGGCGACAAATGAGCAGTTCTTC | NA | TRBV6-2/TRBV6-3 | TRBD2 | TRBJ2-1
CASSPVAGQETQYF | TGTGCCAGCTCACCAGTGGCAGGACAAGAGACCCAGTACTTC | NA | TRBV18 | NA | TRBJ2-5
CASSGDYRGGPNSPLHF | TGCGCCAGCAGTGGGGATTATAGGGGGGGACCTAATTCACCCCTCCACTTT | NA | TRBV4-1 | NA | TRBJ1-6
CSVDDRGFGEAFF | TGCAGCGTTGATGACAGGGGATTCGGGGAAGCTTTCTTT | NA | TRBV29-1 | TRBD1 | TRBJ1-1
CASSQDRGAGEKLFF | TGTGCCAGCAGCCAAGATCGAGGTGCCGGTGAAAAACTGTTTTTT | NA | TRBV3-1/TRBV3-2 | NA | TRBJ1-4
CASSPASYNEQFF | TGTGCCAGCTCACCAGCCAGCTACAATGAGCAGTTCTTC | NA | TRBV18 | NA | TRBJ2-1
CASSATRFAYTEAFF | TGTGCCAGCAGTGCTACCAGGTTTGCATACACTGAAGCTTTCTTT | NA | TRBV6-6 | NA | TRBJ1-1
CASTAGRGSGYTF | TGTGCCAGCACGGCGGGGAGGGGCAGTGGCTACACCTTC | NA | TRBV12-3/TRBV12-4 | NA | TRBJ1-2
CASSPTGTSGDNEQFF | TGTGCCAGCAGTCCTACCGGGACTAGCGGGGACAATGAGCAGTTCTTC | few | TRBV3-1/TRBV3-2 | TRBD2 | TRBJ2-1
CASSIGGGPGNTEAFF | TGTGCCAGTAGTATTGGGGGGGGCCCTGGGAACACTGAAGCTTTCTTT | NA | TRBV19 | NA | TRBJ1-1
CASSPTGDRDHHNEQFF | TGTGCCAGCAGCCCCACGGGGGACCGGGACCACCACAATGAGCAGTTCTTC | NA | TRBV5-6 | NA | TRBJ2-1
CASRQGTNEQFF | TGTGCCAGCAGACAGGGGACGAATGAGCAGTTCTTC | NA | TRBV25-1 | TRBD1 | TRBJ2-1
CASSLTGGSDTQYF | TGCGCCAGCAGCCTAACGGGGGGGTCAGATACGCAGTATTTT | NA | TRBV4-3 | TRBD2 | TRBJ2-3
CASSKGRGDEQFF | TGTGCCAGCAGCAAAGGCAGGGGCGATGAGCAGTTCTTC | NA | TRBV21-1 | NA | TRBJ2-1
CASSSGLEGYNEQFF | TGTGCCAGCAGTTCGGGTCTCGAGGGCTACAATGAGCAGTTCTTC | NA | TRBV7-7 | NA | TRBJ2-1
CASSMRRSDTQYF | TGTGCCAGTAGTATGCGCCGGTCAGATACGCAGTATTTT | NA | TRBV19 | NA | TRBJ2-3
CASSYLTEAFF | TGTGCCAGCAGTTACCTTACTGAAGCTTTCTTT | NA | TRBV6-2/TRBV6-3 | NA | TRBJ1-1
CASGLSHGTWEVETQYF | TGTGCTAGTGGTTTGTCCCACGGGACGTGGGAGGTCGAGACCCAGTACTTC | once | TRBV12-5 | NA | TRBJ2-5
CSVEIAGGPKQFF | TGCAGCGTTGAAATCGCAGGGGGGCCAAAGCAGTTCTTC | NA | TRBV29-1 | NA | TRBJ2-1
CASSLISPSLAGGTDTQYF | TGTGCCAGCAGCTTAATCTCCCCCTCCCTAGCGGGGGGAACCGATACGCAGTATTTT | NA | TRBV7-2 | TRBD2 | TRBJ2-3
CASSFTGDTSSYNEQFF | TGCGCCAGCAGCTTTACAGGAGACACGAGCTCCTACAATGAGCAGTTCTTC | NA | TRBV5-1 | NA | TRBJ2-1
CASSVEQPQQETQYF | TGTGCCAGCAGCGTAGAACAGCCACAACAAGAGACCCAGTACTTC | NA | TRBV9 | NA | TRBJ2-5
CASSYERGGVQYEQYF | TGTGCCAGCAGTTACGAGCGGGGGGGAGTTCAGTACGAGCAGTACTTC | NA | TRBV6-2/TRBV6-3 | TRBD2 | TRBJ2-7
CASSIGTGNYNEQFF | TGTGCCAGTAGTATAGGGACAGGAAACTACAATGAGCAGTTCTTC | NA | TRBV19 | TRBD1 | TRBJ2-1
CASHPGGAEYEQYF | TGTGCCAGCCACCCAGGAGGGGCAGAGTACGAGCAGTACTTC | once | TRBV6-5 | NA | TRBJ2-7
CASSTGQNTIYF | TGTGCCAGCAGCACCGGACAAAACACCATATATTTT | NA | TRBV7-2 | NA | TRBJ1-3
CASSLNSPLHF | TGTGCCAGCAGCCTAAATTCACCCCTCCACTTT | NA | TRBV2 | NA | TRBJ1-6
CSASGRGGNTIYF | TGCAGCGCTTCGGGTCGGGGAGGAAACACCATATATTTT | NA | TRBV29-1 | NA | TRBJ1-3
CASSTGGFNTEAFF | TGTGCCAGCAGCACGGGGGGGTTCAACACTGAAGCTTTCTTT | NA | TRBV13 | NA | TRBJ1-1
CATSGPTGANYGYTF | TGTGCCACCAGTGGTCCGACAGGGGCTAACTATGGCTACACCTTC | NA | TRBV24-1 | TRBD1 | TRBJ1-2
CASSTTGTGSWGSPLHF | TGTGCCAGTAGTACAACCGGGACAGGGAGTTGGGGCTCACCCCTCCACTTT | NA | TRBV19 | TRBD1 | TRBJ1-6
CATSDPGYNEQFF | TGTGCCACCAGTGATCCAGGGTACAATGAGCAGTTCTTC | NA | TRBV24-1 | NA | TRBJ2-1
CASSQVGLAGGPSSYEQYF | TGTGCCAGCAGCCAAGTCGGGCTAGCGGGGGGGCCTAGCTCCTACGAGCAGTACTTC | NA | TRBV4-2 | TRBD2 | TRBJ2-7